This TCR beta chain was found in a study of technical replicates of blood from a few donors. Data came from immunoSEQ multiplex PCR; TCRdb stores just in-frame clones and leaves some out. The profile covers about 100,000 clones, with roughly 94% appearing a single time and 0.34% taken by the ten largest. Germline values: CDR1 LGHNA, CDR2 YNFKEQ. CDR3 size: 16 residues. The V segment lost 4 bases and the J segment 5 bases; nucleotides outside the gene matches: 11. Sequencing used T cells isolated from PBMCs. This chain connects TRBV4-2 to TRBJ2-7; 10 bases match TRBD1. This TCR was recovered from a human donor in good health. CDR3 sequence (DNA): TGTGCCAGCAGCCTCCAAATGACAGGGGGCGGACACGAGCAGTACTTC. It specifies CASSLQMTGGGHEQYF.